This T cell receptor beta chain is drawn from a study of Ad26.COV2.S vaccination and SARS-CoV-2 variants. Study information: Donor got 5x10^10 or 1x10^11 viral particles of Ad26.COV2.S.

Clones were read by immunoSEQ multiplex PCR, and TCRdb kept only the in-frame ones, dropping some. Of hundreds of thousands of clones listed, nearly 90% are singletons. A word on this clone: No antigen is known for it.

This CDR3 has 15 amino acids. The V gene lost 3 bases and the J gene lost 3 bases, with 14 bases spanning the gap. The germline CDR1 and CDR2 sequences are MNHEY and SMNVEV (reference sequence). Whole-study findings and limits: People who got the vaccine or the placebo had similar non-spike TCR breadth.

Regarding treatment: roughly 20 received Ad26.COV2.S at low or high dose, single or two shots; about 5 received placebo; per-sample allocation not given. Material that was analyzed had been drawn on day 63 after the first vaccine or placebo injection. The TCR originated in a person aged 18-60 years who received the Ad26.COV2.S COVID-19 vaccine or a placebo. V gene TRBV27 combines with J gene TRBJ1-2; D may be TRBD1 (5 bases). This sample comprised peripheral blood, obtained in a trial of Ad26.COV2.S vaccine versus placebo. This CDR3 reads CASSLGDPRYYGYTF. For the CDR3, the DNA is TGTGCCAGCAGTTTGGGGGACCCCCGTTACTATGGCTACACCTTC.